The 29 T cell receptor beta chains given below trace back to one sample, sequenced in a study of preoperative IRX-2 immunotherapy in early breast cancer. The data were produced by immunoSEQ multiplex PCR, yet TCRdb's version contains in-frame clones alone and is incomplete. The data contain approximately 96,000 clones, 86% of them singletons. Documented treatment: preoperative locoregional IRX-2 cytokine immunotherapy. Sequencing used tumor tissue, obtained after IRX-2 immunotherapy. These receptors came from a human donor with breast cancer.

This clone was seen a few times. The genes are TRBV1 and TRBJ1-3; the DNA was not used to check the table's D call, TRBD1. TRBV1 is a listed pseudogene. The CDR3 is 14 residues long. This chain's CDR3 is CASSLGTGGNTIYF. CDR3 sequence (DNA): TGCGCCAGCAGCCTCGGGACAGGGGGAAACACCATATATTTT.

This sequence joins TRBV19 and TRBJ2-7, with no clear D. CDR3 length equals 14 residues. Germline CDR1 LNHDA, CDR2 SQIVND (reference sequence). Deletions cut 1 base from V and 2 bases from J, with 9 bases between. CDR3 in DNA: TGTGCCAGTAGTATAGGCGGCGGAACCTACGAGCAGTACTTC. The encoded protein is CASSIGGGTYEQYF.

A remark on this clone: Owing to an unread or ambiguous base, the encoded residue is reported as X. CDR3: CASSLEAXNYGYTF. CDR3 nucleotides: TGCGCCAGCAGCTTGGAGGCGRGTAACTATGGCTACACCTTC. V and J are TRBV5-1 and TRBJ1-2; unclear D gene. Germline V gene sequence: CDR1 SGHRS, CDR2 YFSETQ. There are 14 residues in the CDR3. The V and J ends lost 0 bases and 1 base respectively, with 7 bases between them.

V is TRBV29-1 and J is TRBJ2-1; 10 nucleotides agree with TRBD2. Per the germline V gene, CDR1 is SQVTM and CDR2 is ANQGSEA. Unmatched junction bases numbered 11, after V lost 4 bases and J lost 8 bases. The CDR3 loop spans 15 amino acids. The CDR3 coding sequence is TGCAGCGTTGGGGGTGGACTAGCGGAGGTCTATGAGCAGTTCTTC. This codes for CSVGGGLAEVYEQFF.

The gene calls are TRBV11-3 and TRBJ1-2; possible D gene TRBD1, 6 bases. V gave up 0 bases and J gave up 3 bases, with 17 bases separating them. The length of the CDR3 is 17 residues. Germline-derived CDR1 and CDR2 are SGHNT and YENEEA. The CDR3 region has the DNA TGTGCCAGCAGCTTAGAGCCGCGCAGGGGAAGTTACTATGGCTACACCTTC. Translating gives CASSLEPRRGSYYGYTF.

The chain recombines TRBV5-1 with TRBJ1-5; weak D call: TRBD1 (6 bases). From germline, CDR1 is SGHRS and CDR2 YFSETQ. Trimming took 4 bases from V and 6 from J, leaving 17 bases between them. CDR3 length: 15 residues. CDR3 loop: CASSPNGGPGQPQHF. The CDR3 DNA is TGCGCCAGCAGCCCTAACGGGGGCCCGGGTCAGCCCCAGCATTTT.

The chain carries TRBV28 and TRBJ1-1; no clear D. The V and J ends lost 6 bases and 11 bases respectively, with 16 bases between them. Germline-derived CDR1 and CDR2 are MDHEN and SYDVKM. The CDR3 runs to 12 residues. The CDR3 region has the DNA TGTGCCAGCAGCCTAGGGCCTGCTATGGCTTTCTTT. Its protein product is CASSLGPAMAFF.

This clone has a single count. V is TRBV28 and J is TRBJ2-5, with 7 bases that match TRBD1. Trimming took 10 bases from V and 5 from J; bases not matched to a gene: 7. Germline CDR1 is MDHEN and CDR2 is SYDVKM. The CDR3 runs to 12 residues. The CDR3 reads CAIQGGTETQYF. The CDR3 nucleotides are TGTGCCATCCAAGGGGGCACTGAGACCCAGTACTTC. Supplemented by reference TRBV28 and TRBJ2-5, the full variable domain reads DVKVTQSSRYLVKRTGEKVFLECVQDMDHENMFWYRQDPGLGLRLIYFSYDVKMKEKGDIPEGYSVSREKKERFSLILESASTNQTSMYLCAIQGGTETQYFGPGTRLLVL.

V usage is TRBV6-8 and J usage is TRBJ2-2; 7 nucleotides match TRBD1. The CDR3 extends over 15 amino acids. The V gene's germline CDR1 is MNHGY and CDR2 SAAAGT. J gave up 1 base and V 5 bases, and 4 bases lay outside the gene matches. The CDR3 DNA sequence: TGTGCCAGCAGTGCCCGACAGGGGAACACCGGGGAGCTGTTTTTT. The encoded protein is CASSARQGNTGELFF.

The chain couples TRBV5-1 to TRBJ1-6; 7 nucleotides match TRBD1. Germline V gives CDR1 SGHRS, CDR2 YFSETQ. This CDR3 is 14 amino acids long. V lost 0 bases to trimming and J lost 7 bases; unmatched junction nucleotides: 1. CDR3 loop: CASSLEGQNSPLHF. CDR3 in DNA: TGCGCCAGCAGCTTGGAGGGACAGAATTCACCCCTCCACTTT.

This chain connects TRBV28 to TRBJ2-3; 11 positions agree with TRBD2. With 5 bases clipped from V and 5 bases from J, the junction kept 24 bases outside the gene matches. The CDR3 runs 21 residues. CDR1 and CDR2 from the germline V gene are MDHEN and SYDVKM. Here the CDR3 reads CASSPDPPRLAGGSLEDTQYF. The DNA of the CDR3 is TGTGCCAGCAGTCCGGACCCCCCCCGGCTAGCGGGAGGCTCTCTCGAAGATACGCAGTATTTT.

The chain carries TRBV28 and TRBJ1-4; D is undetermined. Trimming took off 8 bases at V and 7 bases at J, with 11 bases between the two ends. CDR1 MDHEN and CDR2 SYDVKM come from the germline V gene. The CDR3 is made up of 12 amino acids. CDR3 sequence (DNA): TGTGCCAGCGGCGGTGCCGGTGAAAAACTGTTTTTT. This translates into CASGGAGEKLFF.

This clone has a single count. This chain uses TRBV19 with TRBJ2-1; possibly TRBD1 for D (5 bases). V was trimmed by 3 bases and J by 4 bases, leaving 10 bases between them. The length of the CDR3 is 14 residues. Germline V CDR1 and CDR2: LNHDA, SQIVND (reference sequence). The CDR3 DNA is TGTGCCAGTAGTATGTCAGGGCCGTACAATGAGCAGTTCTTC. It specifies CASSMSGPYNEQFF.

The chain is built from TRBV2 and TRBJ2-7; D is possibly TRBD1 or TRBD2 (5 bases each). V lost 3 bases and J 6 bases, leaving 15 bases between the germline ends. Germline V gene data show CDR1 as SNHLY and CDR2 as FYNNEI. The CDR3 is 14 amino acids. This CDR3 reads CASSDPGTRGEQYF. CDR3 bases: TGTGCCAGCAGTGACCCGGGGACGAGGGGCGAGCAGTACTTC.

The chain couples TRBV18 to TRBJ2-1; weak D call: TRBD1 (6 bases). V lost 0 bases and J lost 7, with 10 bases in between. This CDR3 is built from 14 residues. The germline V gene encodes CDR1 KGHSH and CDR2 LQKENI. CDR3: CASSPPQGRNEQFF. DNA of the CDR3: TGTGCCAGCTCACCACCGCAGGGGAGAAATGAGCAGTTCTTC.

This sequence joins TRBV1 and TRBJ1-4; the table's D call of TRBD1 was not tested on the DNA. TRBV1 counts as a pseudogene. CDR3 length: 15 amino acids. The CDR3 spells CSVGVTGVDNEKLFF. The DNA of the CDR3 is TGCAGCGTTGGGGTAACAGGGGTAGATAATGAAAAACTGTTTTTT.

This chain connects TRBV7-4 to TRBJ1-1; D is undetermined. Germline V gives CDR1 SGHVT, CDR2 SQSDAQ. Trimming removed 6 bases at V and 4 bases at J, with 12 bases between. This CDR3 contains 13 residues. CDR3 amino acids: CASRHPVGTEAFF. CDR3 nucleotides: TGTGCCAGCAGACACCCCGTCGGCACTGAAGCTTTCTTT.

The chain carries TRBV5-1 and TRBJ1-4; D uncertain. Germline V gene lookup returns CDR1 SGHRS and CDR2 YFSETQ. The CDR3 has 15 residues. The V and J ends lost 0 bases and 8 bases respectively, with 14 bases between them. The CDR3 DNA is TGCGCCAGCAGCTTGGGAGCTCCGTCGCGGGAAAAACTGTTTTTT. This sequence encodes CASSLGAPSREKLFF.

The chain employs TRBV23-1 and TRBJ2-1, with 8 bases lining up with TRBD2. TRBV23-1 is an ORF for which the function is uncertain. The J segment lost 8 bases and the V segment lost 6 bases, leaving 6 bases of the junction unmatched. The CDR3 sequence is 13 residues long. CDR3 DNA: TGCGCCAGCAGCTTGGGGACTAGGGATGAGCAGTTCTTC. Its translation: CASSLGTRDEQFF.

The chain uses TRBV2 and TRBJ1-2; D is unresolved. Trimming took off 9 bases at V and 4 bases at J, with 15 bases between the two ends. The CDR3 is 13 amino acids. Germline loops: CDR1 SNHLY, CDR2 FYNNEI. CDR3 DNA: TGTGCCAGTCAAGTTGGGGAGAGCTATGGCTACACCTTC. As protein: CASQVGESYGYTF.

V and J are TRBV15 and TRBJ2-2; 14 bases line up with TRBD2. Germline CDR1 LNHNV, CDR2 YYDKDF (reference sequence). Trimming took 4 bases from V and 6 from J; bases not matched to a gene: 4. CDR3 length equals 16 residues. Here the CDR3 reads CATSTGLAGVAGELFF. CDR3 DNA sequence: TGTGCCACCAGCACGGGACTAGCGGGAGTAGCCGGGGAGCTGTTTTTT. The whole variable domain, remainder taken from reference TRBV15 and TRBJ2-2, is DAMVIQNPRYQVTQFGKPVTLSCSQTLNHNVMYWYQQKSSQAPKLLFHYYDKDFNNEADTPDNFQSRRPNTSFCFLDIRSPGLGDTAMYLCATSTGLAGVAGELFFGEGSRLTVL.

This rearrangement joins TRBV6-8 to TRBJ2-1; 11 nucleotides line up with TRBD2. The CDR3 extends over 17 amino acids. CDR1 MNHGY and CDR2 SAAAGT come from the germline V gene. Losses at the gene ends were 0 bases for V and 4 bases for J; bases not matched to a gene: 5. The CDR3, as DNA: TGTGCCAGCAGTTACTCATCACTAGCGGGAGTGTACAATGAGCAGTTCTTC. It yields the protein CASSYSSLAGVYNEQFF.

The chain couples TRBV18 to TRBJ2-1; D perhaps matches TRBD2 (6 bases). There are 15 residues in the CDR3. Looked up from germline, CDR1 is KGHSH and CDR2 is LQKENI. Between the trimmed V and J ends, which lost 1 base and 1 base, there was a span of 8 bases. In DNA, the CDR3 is TGTGCCAGCTCACCACTAGCGGCATCCTACAATGAGCAGTTCTTC. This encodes CASSPLAASYNEQFF.

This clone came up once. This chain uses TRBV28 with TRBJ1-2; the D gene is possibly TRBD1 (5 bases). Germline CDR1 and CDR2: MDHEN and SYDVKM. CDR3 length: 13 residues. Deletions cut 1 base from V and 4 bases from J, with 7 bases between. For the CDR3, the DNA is TGTGCCAGCAGTTTATCAAGGGGCTATGGCTACACCTTC. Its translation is CASSLSRGYGYTF.

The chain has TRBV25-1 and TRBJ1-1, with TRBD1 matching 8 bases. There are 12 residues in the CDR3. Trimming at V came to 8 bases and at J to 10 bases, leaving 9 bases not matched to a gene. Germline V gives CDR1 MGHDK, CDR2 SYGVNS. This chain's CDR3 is CASQDREAVAFF. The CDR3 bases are TGTGCCAGCCAGGACAGGGAGGCCGTAGCTTTCTTT.

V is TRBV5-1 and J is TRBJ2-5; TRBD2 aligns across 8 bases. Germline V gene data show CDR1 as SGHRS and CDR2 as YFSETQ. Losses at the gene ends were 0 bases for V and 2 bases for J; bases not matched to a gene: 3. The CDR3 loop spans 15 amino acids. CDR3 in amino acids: CASSLGTSGQETQYF. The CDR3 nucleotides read TGCGCCAGCAGCTTGGGTACTAGCGGTCAAGAGACCCAGTACTTC.

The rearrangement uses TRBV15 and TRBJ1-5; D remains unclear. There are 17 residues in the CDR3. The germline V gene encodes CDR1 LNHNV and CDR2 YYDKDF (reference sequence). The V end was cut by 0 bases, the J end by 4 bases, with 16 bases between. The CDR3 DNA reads TGTGCCACCAGCAGAGATCTTGTGGTTGGGTCAAATCAGCCCCAGCATTTT. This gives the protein CATSRDLVVGSNQPQHF.

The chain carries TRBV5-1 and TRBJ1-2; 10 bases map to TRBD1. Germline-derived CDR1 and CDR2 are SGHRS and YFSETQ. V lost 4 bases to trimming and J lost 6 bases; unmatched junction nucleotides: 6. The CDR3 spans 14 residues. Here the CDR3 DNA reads TGCGCCAGCAGCGAGACAGGGGGCGCGAATGGCTACACCTTC. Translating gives CASSETGGANGYTF.

CDR3 loop: CASTLPGGGNTEAFF. CDR3 nucleotides: TGTGCCAGCACCCTCCCCGGGGGCGGGAACACTGAAGCTTTCTTT. The chain carries TRBV16 and TRBJ1-1; tentatively, D is TRBD1 (6 bases). With 7 bases removed from V and 1 base from J, the gap between germline ends came to 16 bases. In germline, CDR1 is KGHSY, CDR2 FQNENV. The CDR3 runs 15 residues.